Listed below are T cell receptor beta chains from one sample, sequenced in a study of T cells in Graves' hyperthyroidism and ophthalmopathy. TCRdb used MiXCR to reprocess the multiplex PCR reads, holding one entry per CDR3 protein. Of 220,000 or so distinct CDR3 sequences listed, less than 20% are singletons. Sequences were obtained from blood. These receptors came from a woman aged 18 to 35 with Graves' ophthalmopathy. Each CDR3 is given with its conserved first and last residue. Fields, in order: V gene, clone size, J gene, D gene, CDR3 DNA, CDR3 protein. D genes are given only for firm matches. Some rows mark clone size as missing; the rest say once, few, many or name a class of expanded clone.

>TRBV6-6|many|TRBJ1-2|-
TGTGCCAGCAGTTACTCCGAGAAACTCAACTATGGCTACACCTTC
CASSYSEKLNYGYTF
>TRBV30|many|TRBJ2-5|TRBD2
TGTGCCTGGAGTGGCCGACTAGCGGGAGGGACCCAGTACTTC
CAWSGRLAGGTQYF
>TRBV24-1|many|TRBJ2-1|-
TGTGCCACCACGAAGGGAAGCGGAGACTACAATGAGCAGTTCTTC
CATTKGSGDYNEQFF
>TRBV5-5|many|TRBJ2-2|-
TGTGCCAGCAGCTTGTCGGGACAAATAAACACCGGGGAGCTGTTTTTT
CASSLSGQINTGELFF
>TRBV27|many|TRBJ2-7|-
TGTGCCAGCAGTAGCCAGGGGCCCTCCTACGAGCAGTACTTC
CASSSQGPSYEQYF
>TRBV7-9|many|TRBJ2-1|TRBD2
TGTGCCAGCAGCTTAGCCCTAGCGGACACCAATGAGCAGTTCTTC
CASSLALADTNEQFF
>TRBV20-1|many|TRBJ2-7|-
TGCAGTGCTAGGGACAACTACGAGCAGTACTTC
CSARDNYEQYF
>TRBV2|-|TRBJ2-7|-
TGTGCCAGCAGTGAAGCAACCGGGAGCTCCTACAATGAGCAGTACTTC
CASSEATGSSYNEQYF
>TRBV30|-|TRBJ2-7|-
TGTGCCTGGAGTTTCGGCCAGGCGAACTACGAGCAGTACTTC
CAWSFGQANYEQYF
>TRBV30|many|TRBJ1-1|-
TGTGCCTGGAGCGACCACCGAAGGACTGAAGCTTTCTTT
CAWSDHRRTEAFF
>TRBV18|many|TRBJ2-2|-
TGTGCCAGCTCACCAAAGGGGTCCGGGGAGCTGTTTTTT
CASSPKGSGELFF
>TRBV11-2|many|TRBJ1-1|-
TGTGCCAGCAGCCAAACCACCCGAGGGCAGCAGAACACTGAAGCTTTCTTT
CASSQTTRGQQNTEAFF
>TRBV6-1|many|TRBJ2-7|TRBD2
TGTGCCAGCAGTCCGAGCGGGGACTACTACGAGCAGTACTTC
CASSPSGDYYEQYF
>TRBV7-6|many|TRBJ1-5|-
TGTGCCAGCAGCCCCCTGAGGGGCCCTAGCAATCAGCCCCAGCATTTT
CASSPLRGPSNQPQHF
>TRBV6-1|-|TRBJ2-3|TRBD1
TGTGTCAGCCGTGGGGACAGGGCCACAGATACGCAGTATTTT
CVSRGDRATDTQYF
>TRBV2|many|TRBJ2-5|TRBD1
TGTGCCAGCAGTGCGGACAGGGGGAGTCAAGAGACCCAGTACTTC
CASSADRGSQETQYF
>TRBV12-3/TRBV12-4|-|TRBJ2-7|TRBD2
TGTGCCAGCAACCCAACGGTGAGGACTAGCGGGGGGGCCGGTTACTCCTACGAGCAGTACTTC
CASNPTVRTSGGAGYSYEQYF
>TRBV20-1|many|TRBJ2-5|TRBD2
TGCAGTGCTAGACCTCGGGAGGGGGGATCTAGCGAGACCCAGTACTTC
CSARPREGGSSETQYF
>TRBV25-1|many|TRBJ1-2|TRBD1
TGTGCCAGCAGTAGGACAGGGGGCGCGTCCGGCTACACCTTC
CASSRTGGASGYTF
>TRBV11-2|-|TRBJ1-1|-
TGTGCCAGCAGCCAAGCAGGGAGACGGACTGAAGCTTTCTTT
CASSQAGRRTEAFF
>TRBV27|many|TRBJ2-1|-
TGTGCCAGCAGTTTGAGCTACCCAAGCTACAATGAGCAGTTCTTC
CASSLSYPSYNEQFF
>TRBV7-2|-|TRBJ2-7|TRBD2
TGTGCCAGCAGCGGAGGTGGGACTAGCGGGGGGGACGAGCAGTACTTC
CASSGGGTSGGDEQYF
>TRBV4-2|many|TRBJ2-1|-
TGTGCCAGCAGCTTTAGCGGCTCCTACAATGAGCAGTTCTTC
CASSFSGSYNEQFF
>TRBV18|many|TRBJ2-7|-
TGTGCCAGCTCACCCTATCTAGACAGGAGATCGGCCTACGAGCAGTACTTC
CASSPYLDRRSAYEQYF
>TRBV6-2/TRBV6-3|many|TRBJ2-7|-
TGTGCCAGCAGTTACTCGTGGCCCCCCGAGCAGTACTTC
CASSYSWPPEQYF
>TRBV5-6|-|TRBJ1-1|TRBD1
TGTGCCAGCAGCTTGGTATGGGGACAGGAGAACACTGAAGCTTTCTTT
CASSLVWGQENTEAFF
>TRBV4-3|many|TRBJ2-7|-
TGCGCCAGCAGCCAAGATAGTTCATACGAGCAGTACTTC
CASSQDSSYEQYF
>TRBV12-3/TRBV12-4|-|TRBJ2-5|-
TGTGCCAGCAAAACGGGCAGGAGACAAGAGACCCAGTACTTC
CASKTGRRQETQYF
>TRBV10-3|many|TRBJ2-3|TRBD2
TGTGCCATCAGCCAAGCGGGGGATACGCAGTATTTT
CAISQAGDTQYF
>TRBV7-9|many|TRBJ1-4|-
TGTGCCAGCAACAATGAAAAACTGTTTTTT
CASNNEKLFF
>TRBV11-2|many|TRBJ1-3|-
TGTGCCAGCAGCTCAAGAGCTGGCTCTGGAAACACCATATATTTT
CASSSRAGSGNTIYF
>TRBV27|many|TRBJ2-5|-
TGTGCCAGCAGCGAAACTTTTAGCGGGACCCAGTACTTC
CASSETFSGTQYF
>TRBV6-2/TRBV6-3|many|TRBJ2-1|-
TGTGCCAGCAGTCTCCGGGACTGGTTCAATGAGCAGTTCTTC
CASSLRDWFNEQFF
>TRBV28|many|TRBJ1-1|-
TGTGCCAGCAGTCCCACTTGGGGGGGGGCTTGGGACACTGAAGCTTTCTTT
CASSPTWGGAWDTEAFF
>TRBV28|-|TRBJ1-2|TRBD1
TGTGCCAGCAGTGAACAGACCCGGGACAGGGGTACCTATGGCTACACCTTC
CASSEQTRDRGTYGYTF
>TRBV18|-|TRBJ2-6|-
TGTGCCAGCTCACCACCGGGAAGCTCTGGGGCCAACGTCCTGACTTTC
CASSPPGSSGANVLTF
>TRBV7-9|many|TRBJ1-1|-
TGTGCCAGCAGCAACTTACAGAACACTGAAGCTTTCTTT
CASSNLQNTEAFF
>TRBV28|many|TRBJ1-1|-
TGTGCCAGCAGTTCACCGGACCGCCTACACGAAGCTTTCTTT
CASSSPDRLHEAFF
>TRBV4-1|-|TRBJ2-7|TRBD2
TGCGCCAGCAGCCAGCCGACTAGCGGGGGGGTCGATGAGCAGTACTTC
CASSQPTSGGVDEQYF
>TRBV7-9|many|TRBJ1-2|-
TGTGCCAGCAGCTTATCGACGACGAGGGGCTATGGCTACACCTTC
CASSLSTTRGYGYTF